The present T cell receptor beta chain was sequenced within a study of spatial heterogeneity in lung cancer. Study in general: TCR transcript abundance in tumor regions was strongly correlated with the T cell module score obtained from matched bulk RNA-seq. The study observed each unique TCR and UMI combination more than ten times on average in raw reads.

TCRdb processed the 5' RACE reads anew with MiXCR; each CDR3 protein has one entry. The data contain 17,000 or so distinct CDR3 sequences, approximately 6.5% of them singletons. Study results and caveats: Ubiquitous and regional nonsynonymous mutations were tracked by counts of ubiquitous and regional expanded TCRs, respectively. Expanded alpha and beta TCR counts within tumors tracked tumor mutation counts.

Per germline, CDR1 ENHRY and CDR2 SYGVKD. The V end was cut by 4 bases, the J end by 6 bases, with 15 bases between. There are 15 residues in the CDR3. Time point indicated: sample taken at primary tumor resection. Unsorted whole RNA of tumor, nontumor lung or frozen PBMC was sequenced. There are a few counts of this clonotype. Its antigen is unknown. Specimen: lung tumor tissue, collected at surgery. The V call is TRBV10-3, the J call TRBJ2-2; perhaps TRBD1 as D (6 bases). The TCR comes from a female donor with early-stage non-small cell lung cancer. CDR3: CAISVQQGSPGELFF. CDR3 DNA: TGTGCCATCAGTGTCCAACAGGGATCCCCCGGGGAGCTGTTTTTT.